This T cell receptor beta chain was recovered during a study of OX40 agonist ivuxolimab in advanced cancers. Per the germline V gene, CDR1 is MDHEN and CDR2 is SYDVKM. The CDR3 loop spans 15 amino acids. Deletions cut 7 bases from V and 0 bases from J, with 13 bases between. A single count supports this clone. TCRdb's table, derived via immunoSEQ multiplex PCR, lists solely in-frame clones and lacks some. This sample has tens of thousands of clones, with approximately 90% found just once. This sample comprised CD4+ or CD8+ T cells sorted from blood, obtained in a trial of the OX40 agonist ivuxolimab. The origin of this receptor is an adult with an advanced solid tumor such as melanoma, head and neck, liver or kidney cancer. J is TRBJ2-1 and V is TRBV28; possible D gene TRBD2, 6 bases. The CDR3 region is CASMRDLSSYNEQFF. CDR3 in DNA: TGTGCCAGCATGCGGGACCTAAGCTCCTACAATGAGCAGTTCTTC. The full variable domain, with the rest looked up from reference TRBV28 and TRBJ2-1, is DVKVTQSSRYLVKRTGEKVFLECVQDMDHENMFWYRQDPGLGLRLIYFSYDVKMKEKGDIPEGYSVSREKKERFSLILESASTNQTSMYLCASMRDLSSYNEQFFGPGTRLTVL.